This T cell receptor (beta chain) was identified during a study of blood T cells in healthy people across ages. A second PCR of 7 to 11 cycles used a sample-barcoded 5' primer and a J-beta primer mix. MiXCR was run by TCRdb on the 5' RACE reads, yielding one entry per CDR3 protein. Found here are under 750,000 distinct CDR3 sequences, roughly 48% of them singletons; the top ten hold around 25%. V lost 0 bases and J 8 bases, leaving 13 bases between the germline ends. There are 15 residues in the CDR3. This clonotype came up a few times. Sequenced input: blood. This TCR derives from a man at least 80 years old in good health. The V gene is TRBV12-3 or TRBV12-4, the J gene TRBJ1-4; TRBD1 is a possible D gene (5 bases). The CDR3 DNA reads TGTGCCAGCAGTTTAGCGGGGGGGATTAGGGAAAAACTGTTTTTT. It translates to CASSLAGGIREKLFF.